A single sample is the source of the 25 T cell receptor beta chains below, sequenced in a study of monozygotic twins with inflammatory bowel disease. After re-calling the 5' RACE reads, TCRdb lists one entry per CDR3 protein, DNA absent. The table lists just over 300,000 distinct CDR3 sequences. The sequencing input was blood. The receptors shown here come from a human donor with ulcerative colitis or Crohn's disease, or a healthy co-twin of an affected twin (not recorded which).

The gene calls are TRBV3-1 and TRBJ2-7; TCRdb outputs TRBD2, but without DNA this stays unchecked. The germline CDR1 and CDR2 sequences are LGHDT and YNNKEL (reference sequence). The CDR3 is 15 residues long. The CDR3 loop is CASSQTSGRRYEQYF.

The chain uses TRBV19 and TRBJ2-4; TCRdb's D gene call, TRBD1, goes unchecked for lack of DNA. There are 16 residues in the CDR3. The germline V gene has CDR1 LNHDA and CDR2 SQIVND (reference sequence). CDR3 region: CASRPEGGGVKNIQYF. Together with reference TRBV19 and TRBJ2-4, the CDR3 gives the full variable domain: DGGITQSPKYLFRKEGQNVTLSCEQNLNHDAMYWYRQDPGQGLRLIYYSQIVNDFQKGDIAEGYSVSREKKESFPLTVTSAQKNPTAFYLCASRPEGGGVKNIQYFGAGTRLSVL.

V and J are TRBV7-2 and TRBJ2-2. This CDR3 has 13 amino acids. Germline loops: CDR1 SGHTA, CDR2 FQGNSA. The CDR3 sequence is CASSLDGWGELFF.

V and J are TRBV11-2 and TRBJ2-3; the D gene TCRdb calls, TRBD1, cannot be checked with no DNA. Germline V gene data show CDR1 as SGHAT and CDR2 as FQNNGV. The CDR3 is 19 residues long. The CDR3 reads CASSSNRDRELGGTDTQYF.

The rearrangement uses TRBV7-9 and TRBJ2-1; TCRdb's D call of TRBD2 is untestable without DNA. From germline, CDR1 is SEHNR and CDR2 FQNEAQ (reference sequence). The CDR3 runs to 15 residues. The CDR3 reads CASSPQAILDNEQFF.

The V gene is TRBV9, the J gene TRBJ2-3; TCRdb selects TRBD2, and the lack of DNA leaves this call unchecked. CDR1 and CDR2 (germline): SGDLS, YYNGEE. CDR3 length: 16 amino acids. The CDR3 sequence is CASSVGGSGSTDTQYF.

The chain is built from TRBV7-6 and TRBJ2-5; TCRdb outputs TRBD2, but without DNA this stays unchecked. The CDR3 covers 13 residues. Germline V gene data show CDR1 as SGHVS and CDR2 as FNYEAQ. This CDR3 reads CASSFGPRETQYF.

J is TRBJ1-3 and V is TRBV5-1; as DNA is missing, the TRBD1 call by TCRdb cannot be tested. Germline V lookup: CDR1 SGHRS, CDR2 YFSETQ. The CDR3 is 15 residues long. CDR3 loop: CASSLGTVTGNTIYF.

The chain links TRBV6-2 or TRBV6-3 to TRBJ2-1; the D call of TRBD2 rests on TCRdb alone, since no DNA is present to check it. The CDR3 totals 16 residues. Germline V gene lookup returns CDR1 MNHEY and CDR2 SVGEGT. The CDR3: CASSRFRLAGGHEQFF.

The chain has TRBV6-1 and TRBJ2-7; TCRdb indicates TRBD1, and absent DNA this call remains unverified. Looked up from germline, CDR1 is MNHNS and CDR2 is SASEGT. There are 14 residues in the CDR3. This CDR3 is CASRRDREAYEQYF.

The chain joins TRBV5-4 to TRBJ1-6; TCRdb picks TRBD1, but there is no DNA to check that call. Germline V gene lookup returns CDR1 SGHNT and CDR2 YYREEE (reference sequence). The CDR3 covers 15 residues. The CDR3 sequence: CASKKPGQEGSPLHF.

The V and J genes are TRBV24-1 and TRBJ2-2; TCRdb lists TRBD1, though no DNA is available to test this call. The CDR3 is made up of 14 amino acids. Germline CDR1 is KGHDR and CDR2 is SFDVKD. Here the CDR3 reads CATRRTGGKEELFF.

The chain links TRBV12-3 or TRBV12-4 to TRBJ2-7; the TCRdb D gene call, TRBD2, has no DNA to confirm it. The CDR3 is 15 amino acids. The CDR3 region is CASRSTSGGSYEQYF.

The chain links TRBV7-9 to TRBJ2-7; the TCRdb call, TRBD1, lacks DNA for checking. Germline assignment: CDR1 SEHNR and CDR2 FQNEAQ (reference sequence). The CDR3 has 13 amino acids. CDR3 sequence reads: CVSAGQGAGEQYF.

This chain joins TRBV9 and TRBJ2-3; the TCRdb D gene call, TRBD1, has no DNA to confirm it. The CDR3 totals 14 residues. The germline gives CDR1 SGDLS, CDR2 YYNGEE. This CDR3 reads CASSTRTGTDTQYF.

The genes are TRBV6-5 and TRBJ1-5; the TCRdb call, TRBD1, lacks DNA for checking. This CDR3 region has 13 residues. Germline V gene lookup returns CDR1 MNHEY and CDR2 SVGAGI. Here the CDR3 reads CASSSTGYQPQHF.

The chain links TRBV9 to TRBJ2-3; the D gene TCRdb calls, TRBD2, cannot be checked with no DNA. Germline V gives CDR1 SGDLS, CDR2 YYNGEE. This CDR3 spans 16 amino acids. The chain's CDR3 is CASSPGRSGGPDTQYF.

The genes are TRBV6-2 or TRBV6-3 and TRBJ2-1; TCRdb designates TRBD2, a call that cannot be tested without DNA. This CDR3 has 13 amino acids. CDR1 MNHEY and CDR2 SVGEGT come from the germline V gene. CDR3 loop: CASSSGLWDEQYF.

This chain joins TRBV7-2 and TRBJ2-7; the D call from TCRdb, TRBD1, cannot be confirmed without DNA. The CDR3 extends over 14 amino acids. CDR1 and CDR2 from the germline V gene are SGHTA and FQGNSA. CDR3 sequence: CASSTGQGAYEQYF.

This chain links TRBV11-1 with TRBJ2-6; TCRdb names TRBD1, which stays unverified in the absence of DNA. CDR1 is SGHAT and CDR2 is FQDESV in the germline V gene (reference sequence). The CDR3 sequence is 18 residues long. The CDR3 protein is CASSVTLTQGLGANVLTF.

V usage is TRBV18 and J usage is TRBJ1-5; absent DNA, TCRdb's TRBD1 call cannot be checked. The CDR3 runs to 17 residues. Germline V gene lookup returns CDR1 KGHSH and CDR2 LQKENI. CDR3 residues: CASSQDRLVNSNQPQHF.

The chain uses TRBV20-1 and TRBJ2-7; with no DNA, the TCRdb D assignment of TRBD1 cannot be verified. This CDR3 is built from 12 residues. CDR1 is DFQATT, CDR2 SNEGSKA, per germline (reference sequence). The CDR3 sequence is CSGGQNPYEQYF.

The genes are TRBV6-2 or TRBV6-3 and TRBJ1-5; no DNA is available, so the TRBD1 call from TCRdb remains unchecked. CDR3 size: 15 residues. Germline V gives CDR1 MNHEY, CDR2 SVGEGT. The CDR3 region is CASRKSQGAEQPQHF.

The rearrangement links TRBV4-3 to TRBJ2-4; TCRdb reports TRBD1, a call that lacks DNA to check it against. Looked up from germline, CDR1 is LGHNA and CDR2 is YSLEER. This CDR3 has 19 residues. CDR3 loop: CASSQEHRGGIISKNIQYF.

This rearrangement joins TRBV20-1 to TRBJ2-1; as DNA is missing, the TRBD1 call by TCRdb cannot be tested. CDR1 and CDR2 from the germline V gene are DFQATT and SNEGSKA (reference sequence). The CDR3 is made up of 15 amino acids. This CDR3 is CSARFEGHPYNEQFF.